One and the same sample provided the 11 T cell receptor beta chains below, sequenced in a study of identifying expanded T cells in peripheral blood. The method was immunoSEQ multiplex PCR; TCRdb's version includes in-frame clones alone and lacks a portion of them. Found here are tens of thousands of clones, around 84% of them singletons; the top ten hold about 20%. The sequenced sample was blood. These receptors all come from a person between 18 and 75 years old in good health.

The chain's CDR3 is CAISAKEGTSYEQYF. The CDR3 DNA sequence: TGTGCCATCAGTGCGAAGGAGGGGACCTCCTACGAGCAGTACTTC. The chain joins TRBV10-3 to TRBJ2-7; a weak D match, TRBD2 (6 bases). V gave up 4 bases and J gave up 0 bases, with 13 bases separating them. In germline, CDR1 is ENHRY, CDR2 SYGVKD. The CDR3 contains 15 residues.

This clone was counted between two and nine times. The CDR3 coding sequence is TGTGCCAGCAGCAAAAGGGCTCAGCGGGAGCGGACCGGGGAGCTGTTTTTT. It translates to CASSKRAQRERTGELFF. This chain connects TRBV7-9 to TRBJ2-2, with 8 bases aligning to TRBD2. This CDR3 comprises 17 residues. J was trimmed by 5 bases and V by 5 bases; bases with no gene match: 13. CDR1 is SEHNR and CDR2 is FQNEAQ in the germline V gene (reference sequence).

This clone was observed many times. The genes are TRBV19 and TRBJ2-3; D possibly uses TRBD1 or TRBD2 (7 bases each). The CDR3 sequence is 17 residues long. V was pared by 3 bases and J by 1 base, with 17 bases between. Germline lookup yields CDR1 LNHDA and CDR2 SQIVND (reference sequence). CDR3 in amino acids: CASSMGGRQGGTDTQYF. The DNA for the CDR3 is TGTGCCAGTAGTATGGGCGGGAGACAGGGTGGCACAGATACGCAGTATTTT.

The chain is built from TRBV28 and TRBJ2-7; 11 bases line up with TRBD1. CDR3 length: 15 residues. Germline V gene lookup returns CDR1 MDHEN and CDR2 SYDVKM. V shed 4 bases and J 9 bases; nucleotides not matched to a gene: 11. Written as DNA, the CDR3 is TGTGCCAGCAGTTCCTGGGACAGGGGGTCTGTAACGCAGTACTTC. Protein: CASSSWDRGSVTQYF.

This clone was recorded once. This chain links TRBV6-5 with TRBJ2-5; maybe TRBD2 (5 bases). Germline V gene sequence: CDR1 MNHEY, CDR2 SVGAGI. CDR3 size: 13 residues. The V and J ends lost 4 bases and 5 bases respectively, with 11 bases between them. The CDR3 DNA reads TGTGCCAGCAGTTCCACTAGGCGGGAGACCCAGTACTTC. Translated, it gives CASSSTRRETQYF.

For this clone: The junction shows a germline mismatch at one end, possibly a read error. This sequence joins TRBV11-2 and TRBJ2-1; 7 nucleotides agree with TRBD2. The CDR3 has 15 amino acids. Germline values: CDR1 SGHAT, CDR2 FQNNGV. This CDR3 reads CAIPGGGSSFNEQFF. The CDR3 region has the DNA TGTGCCATCCCGGGAGGCGGGAGTTCCTTCAATGAGCAGTTCTTC.

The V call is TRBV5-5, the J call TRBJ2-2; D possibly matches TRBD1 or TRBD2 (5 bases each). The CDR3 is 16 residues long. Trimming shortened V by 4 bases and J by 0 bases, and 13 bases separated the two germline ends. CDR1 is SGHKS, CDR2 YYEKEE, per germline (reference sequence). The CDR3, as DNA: TGTGCCAGCAGCGTGGACTCGGGACCGAACACCGGGGAGCTGTTTTTT. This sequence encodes CASSVDSGPNTGELFF. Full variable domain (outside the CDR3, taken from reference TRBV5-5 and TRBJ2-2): DAGVTQSPTHLIKTRGQQVTLRCSPISGHKSVSWYQQVLGQGPQFIFQYYEKEERGRGNFPDRFSARQFPNYSSELNVNALLLGDSALYLCASSVDSGPNTGELFFGEGSRLTVL.

In DNA, the CDR3 is TGTGCCAGCAGTTACTCGCGCAGGGTGGGCACAGATACGCAGTATTTT. Translating it yields CASSYSRRVGTDTQYF. This chain links TRBV6-5 with TRBJ2-3; D may be TRBD1 (5 bases). Germline lookup yields CDR1 MNHEY and CDR2 SVGAGI. This CDR3 has 16 amino acids. V lost 0 bases, J lost 1 base, and 11 bases lay in between.

The CDR3, as DNA: TGTGCCAGCAGCCTCCGGGACGGTGCCTACGAGCAGTACTTC. Translation: CASSLRDGAYEQYF. The chain recombines TRBV5-5 with TRBJ2-7, with D perhaps assigned TRBD1 or TRBD2 (5 bases each). CDR1 is SGHKS, CDR2 YYEKEE, per germline (reference sequence). Trimming shortened V by 4 bases and J by 2 bases, and 13 bases separated the two germline ends. This CDR3 spans 14 amino acids.

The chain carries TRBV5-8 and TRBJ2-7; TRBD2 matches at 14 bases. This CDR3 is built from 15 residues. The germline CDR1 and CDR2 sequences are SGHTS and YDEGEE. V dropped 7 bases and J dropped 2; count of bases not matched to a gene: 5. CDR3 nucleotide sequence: TGTGCCAGCTCGAGACTAGCGGGAGGGGCCTACGAGCAGTACTTC. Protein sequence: CASSRLAGGAYEQYF.

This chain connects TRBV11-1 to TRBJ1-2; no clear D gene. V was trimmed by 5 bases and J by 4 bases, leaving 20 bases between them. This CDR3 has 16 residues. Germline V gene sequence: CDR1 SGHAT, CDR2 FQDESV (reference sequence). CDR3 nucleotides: TGTGCCAGCAGCACCGGACCGGTCTTGGGATCCTATGGCTACACCTTC. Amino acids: CASSTGPVLGSYGYTF.